The 17 T cell receptor beta chains in this list originate from one sample, sequenced in a study of blood T cell repertoires in COVID-19. Produced via immunoSEQ multiplex PCR; TCRdb's table is partial and in-frame only. The data hold about 94,000 clones, with about four fifths observed a single time. Specimen: peripheral blood. These receptors were taken from a human donor in a cohort sampled during active COVID-19.

The genes are TRBV4-1 and TRBJ1-1; no clear D. The CDR3 has 15 residues. Germline CDR1 MGHRA, CDR2 YSYEKL. Trimming stripped 2 bases from V and 3 bases from J, with 13 bases between. In DNA form, the CDR3 reads TGCGCCAGCAGCCAAAATTGGGGAGCGGACACTGAAGCTTTCTTT. Protein product: CASSQNWGADTEAFF.

This chain uses TRBV5-1 with TRBJ2-5; 10 bases line up with TRBD2. Trimming removed 4 bases from V and 7 bases from J; junction bases left unmatched: 10. Germline lookup yields CDR1 SGHRS and CDR2 YFSETQ. CDR3 length equals 15 residues. CDR3 DNA: TGCGCCAGCAGCCCGGGACTAGCGAGTATAGGGACCCAGTACTTC. It yields the protein CASSPGLASIGTQYF.

The V and J genes are TRBV5-1 and TRBJ1-4; 10 nucleotides line up with TRBD1. Germline assignment: CDR1 SGHRS and CDR2 YFSETQ. The CDR3 has 18 amino acids. J gave up 0 bases and V 0 bases, and 5 bases lay outside the gene matches. CDR3 sequence reads: CASSLVGQGRTTNEKLFF. The CDR3 DNA is TGCGCCAGCAGCTTGGTGGGACAGGGGCGAACAACTAATGAAAAACTGTTTTTT.

The chain employs TRBV5-1 and TRBJ2-7, with D perhaps TRBD1 (6 bases). V shed 4 bases and J shed 2 bases, with 13 bases lying between them. The CDR3 is made up of 14 amino acids. The germline CDR1 and CDR2 sequences are SGHRS and YFSETQ. The CDR3 nucleotides are TGCGCCAGCAGCCGGGACACAGACGCCTACGAGCAGTACTTC. Translation: CASSRDTDAYEQYF.

The chain is built from TRBV15 and TRBJ2-5; possibly TRBD2 for D (5 bases). V was shortened by 6 bases and J by 5 bases, with 10 bases between the two germline ends. Germline values: CDR1 LNHNV, CDR2 YYDKDF (reference sequence). The CDR3 is 12 amino acids. CDR3: CATSRGKETQYF. CDR3 in DNA: TGTGCCACCAGTCGGGGTAAGGAGACCCAGTACTTC.

J is TRBJ1-6 and V is TRBV21-1; the table's D gene call, TRBD1, was not cross checked with the DNA. TRBV21-1 is described as a pseudogene. The CDR3 spans 18 residues. The CDR3 here is CASSTSTQASSYNSPLHF. The CDR3 nucleotides read TGTGCCAGCAGCACCTCGACCCAGGCGAGCTCCTATAATTCACCCCTCCACTTT.

This rearrangement joins TRBV4-1 to TRBJ1-2, with D possibly being TRBD1 (6 bases). The CDR3 is 14 amino acids. Germline V lookup: CDR1 MGHRA, CDR2 YSYEKL. Trimming pared 2 bases from V and 3 bases from J, leaving 10 bases between. The CDR3 bases are TGCGCCAGCAGCCAAACCGCAGGGGACTATGGCTACACCTTC. Its translation: CASSQTAGDYGYTF.

The V gene is TRBV30, the J gene TRBJ2-7; 7 nucleotides match TRBD2. The CDR3 covers 12 residues. Germline assignment: CDR1 GTSNPN and CDR2 SVGIG (reference sequence). V lost 3 bases to trimming and J lost 3 bases; unmatched junction nucleotides: 2. DNA for the CDR3: TGTGCCTGGAGCTCTAGCGGCTACGAGCAGTACTTC. Amino acids: CAWSSSGYEQYF.

The chain recombines TRBV20-1 with TRBJ1-2; D unresolved. From germline, CDR1 is DFQATT and CDR2 SNEGSKA (reference sequence). This CDR3 comprises 10 residues. V lost 3 bases, J lost 7 bases, and 6 bases lay in between. CDR3 loop: CSASLGGYTF. The DNA of the CDR3 is TGCAGTGCTAGTCTCGGTGGCTACACCTTC.

The chain is built from TRBV5-4 and TRBJ2-7; 9 bases fit TRBD2. CDR1 SGHNT and CDR2 YYREEE come from the germline V gene (reference sequence). V lost 0 bases to trimming and J lost 3 bases; unmatched junction nucleotides: 7. The CDR3 is 16 residues long. This CDR3 is CASSLGASGAVYEQYF. CDR3 DNA: TGTGCCAGCAGCTTGGGGGCTAGCGGGGCGGTCTACGAGCAGTACTTC.

This chain joins TRBV3-1 (or the pseudogene TRBV3-2) and TRBJ2-7; no firm D call. CDR1 is LGHDT, CDR2 YNNKEL, per germline (reference sequence). The CDR3 covers 15 residues. V lost 1 base to trimming and J lost 4 bases, with 14 bases between them. The CDR3 bases are TGTGCCAGCAGCCAAGGTGGGTGGAGTTTGTACGAGCAGTACTTC. Its translation: CASSQGGWSLYEQYF.

CDR3 amino acids: CANSDRTYYGYTF. The CDR3 bases are TGTGCCAACTCGGACAGAACCTACTATGGCTACACCTTC. The chain joins TRBV2 to TRBJ1-2, with D perhaps matching TRBD1 (6 bases). The germline V gene has CDR1 SNHLY and CDR2 FYNNEI. The CDR3 extends over 13 amino acids. V was cut by 10 bases and J by 3 bases, with 15 bases left in between.

CDR3 sequence reads: CSARDAAGYTF. Written as DNA, the CDR3 is TGCAGTGCTAGAGATGCGGCTGGCTACACCTTC. The rearrangement uses TRBV20-1 and TRBJ1-2, with D unresolved. The length of the CDR3 is 11 residues. Per germline, CDR1 DFQATT and CDR2 SNEGSKA (reference sequence). Trimming removed 0 bases at V and 7 bases at J, with 6 bases between.

The rearrangement links TRBV19 to TRBJ2-7; 10 bases are shared with TRBD2. The V segment lost 3 bases and the J segment 6 bases; nucleotides outside the gene matches: 11. Germline loops: CDR1 LNHDA, CDR2 SQIVND (reference sequence). The CDR3 length is 16 residues. The CDR3 region is CASSIRLAGVGSEQYF. CDR3 bases: TGTGCCAGTAGTATTAGGCTAGCGGGAGTCGGGAGCGAGCAGTACTTC.

The J gene is TRBJ1-4, the V gene TRBV14; D possibly corresponds to TRBD1 (6 bases). V dropped 5 bases and J dropped 8 bases, with 18 bases sitting between them. CDR3 length: 15 residues. Looked up from germline, CDR1 is SGHDN and CDR2 is FVKESK. This CDR3 reads CASSFYREREEKLFF. In DNA form, the CDR3 reads TGTGCCAGCAGCTTCTACAGGGAACGAGAGGAAAAACTGTTTTTT.

V is TRBV11-2 and J is TRBJ2-1, with D possibly TRBD2 on 5 matching bases. Trimming stripped 0 bases from V and 0 bases from J, with 12 bases between. The CDR3 contains 17 residues. Germline CDR1 is SGHAT and CDR2 is FQNNGV. The CDR3 is CASSLDLLASSYNEQFF. DNA of the CDR3: TGTGCCAGCAGCTTAGATCTTTTAGCGTCCTCCTACAATGAGCAGTTCTTC.

V is TRBV15 and J is TRBJ2-3, with D maybe TRBD2 (5 bases). Trimming took off 8 bases at V and 5 bases at J, with 17 bases between the two ends. Germline assignment: CDR1 LNHNV and CDR2 YYDKDF (reference sequence). CDR3 size: 14 residues. This CDR3 is CATERGLAGDTQYF. The CDR3, as DNA: TGTGCCACCGAGCGAGGGCTAGCCGGAGATACGCAGTATTTT. The variable domain in full, completed from reference TRBV15 and TRBJ2-3, reads DAMVIQNPRYQVTQFGKPVTLSCSQTLNHNVMYWYQQKSSQAPKLLFHYYDKDFNNEADTPDNFQSRRPNTSFCFLDIRSPGLGDTAMYLCATERGLAGDTQYFGPGTRLTVL.